These 19 T cell receptor beta chains were all obtained from the same sample, sequenced in a study of cytomegalovirus exposure and HLA in healthy donors. The PCR employed 60 Vbeta primers together with 13 Jbeta primers. Profiling relied on immunoSEQ multiplex PCR, and the TCRdb table lists in-frame clones only, not all of them. The sample has about 150,000 clones, over 70% seen once. The sample comprised PBMCs. The receptors here all came from a man in his fifties in good health and CMV-seropositive.

The chain employs TRBV7-9 and TRBJ1-1; tentative D call: TRBD1 (6 bases). Germline V gives CDR1 SEHNR, CDR2 FQNEAQ (reference sequence). V shed 4 bases and J shed 7 bases, with 16 bases lying between them. The CDR3 runs 14 residues. The CDR3 is CASSSAPGEGEAFF. DNA of the CDR3: TGTGCCAGCAGCTCCGCGCCAGGGGAGGGTGAAGCTTTCTTT.

The chain recombines TRBV5-1 with TRBJ1-1, with D possibly TRBD1 on 6 matching bases. CDR1 is SGHRS, CDR2 YFSETQ, per germline. The CDR3 is made up of 16 amino acids. Trimming stripped 0 bases from V and 0 bases from J, with 12 bases between. CDR3 protein: CASSLETGYMNTEAFF. In nucleotides, the CDR3 is TGCGCCAGCAGCTTGGAAACAGGGTATATGAACACTGAAGCTTTCTTT.

The V call is TRBV27, the J call TRBJ2-7; tentatively, D is TRBD1 (5 bases). Trimming took off 5 bases at V and 3 bases at J, with 11 bases between the two ends. Germline loops: CDR1 MNHEY, CDR2 SMNVEV (reference sequence). The CDR3 contains 13 residues. The DNA for the CDR3 is TGTGCCAGCAGTGGACACTCCGACTACGAGCAGTACTTC. It yields the protein CASSGHSDYEQYF.

The chain is built from TRBV7-3 and TRBJ2-5; TRBD2 matches 10 bases. With 6 bases clipped from V and 2 bases from J, the junction kept 12 bases outside the gene matches. Germline assignment: CDR1 SGHTA and CDR2 FQGTGA. This CDR3 spans 17 amino acids. The CDR3 reads CASSSGVAGGVQETQYF. For the CDR3, the DNA is TGTGCCAGCAGTTCCGGGGTAGCGGGGGGCGTACAAGAGACCCAGTACTTC.

The chain is built from TRBV18 and TRBJ2-2; unclear D gene. Trimming cost V 0 bases and J 6 bases, with 8 bases left between them. This CDR3 comprises 14 residues. CDR1 and CDR2 (germline): KGHSH, LQKENI. The CDR3 nucleotides are TGTGCCAGCTCACCACCGACGGGTCCCGGGGAGCTGTTTTTT. Protein sequence: CASSPPTGPGELFF.

J is TRBJ1-4 and V is TRBV4-1, with D possibly TRBD1 on 5 matching bases. CDR3 length: 15 residues. Trimming took off 5 bases at V and 8 bases at J, with 18 bases between the two ends. Germline loops: CDR1 MGHRA, CDR2 YSYEKL. The CDR3 is CASSSRVGDGEKLFF. The CDR3 nucleotides read TGCGCCAGCAGCTCAAGGGTAGGGGATGGAGAAAAACTGTTTTTT.

This chain joins TRBV18 and TRBJ1-1; TRBD1 aligns across 7 bases. The V gene's germline CDR1 is KGHSH and CDR2 LQKENI. The CDR3 sequence is 14 residues long. Trimming cost V 3 bases and J 8 bases; bases outside gene matches: 9. DNA for the CDR3: TGTGCCAGCTCACCGGGACAGTCTCGAAGCGAAGCTTTCTTT. Encoded protein: CASSPGQSRSEAFF.

The chain joins TRBV4-2 to TRBJ2-5; the match to TRBD1 covers 12 bases. Germline CDR1 LGHNA, CDR2 YNFKEQ. The V segment lost 1 base and the J segment 7 bases; nucleotides outside the gene matches: 4. There are 15 residues in the CDR3. CDR3 in amino acids: CASSQAGTGGMTQYF. The DNA for the CDR3 is TGTGCCAGCAGCCAAGCCGGGACAGGGGGCATGACCCAGTACTTC.

V is TRBV27 and J is TRBJ1-4, with D perhaps matching TRBD1 (5 bases). Between the trimmed V and J ends, which lost 2 bases and 3 bases, there was a span of 10 bases. CDR1 is MNHEY and CDR2 is SMNVEV in the germline V gene (reference sequence). The CDR3 is 15 amino acids. This CDR3 reads CASSLAGRPNEKLFF. The CDR3 DNA reads TGTGCCAGCAGTTTAGCGGGACGGCCTAATGAAAAACTGTTTTTT.

The V gene is TRBV15, the J gene TRBJ1-5, with D possibly being TRBD1 (6 bases). The germline V and J ends were trimmed by 6 bases and 3 bases, with 15 bases remaining between them. The CDR3 is 15 amino acids. Germline V lookup: CDR1 LNHNV, CDR2 YYDKDF (reference sequence). The CDR3 sequence: CATSNRDGVNQPQHF. The CDR3 bases are TGTGCCACCAGTAACAGGGATGGTGTCAATCAGCCCCAGCATTTT.

The chain employs TRBV6-1 and TRBJ2-3; D might be TRBD2 (7 bases). The length of the CDR3 is 15 residues. From germline, CDR1 is MNHNS and CDR2 SASEGT. V was trimmed by 7 bases and J by 2 bases, leaving 16 bases between them. This chain's CDR3 is CASTEGGRYTDTQYF. The CDR3 bases are TGTGCCAGCACCGAGGGGGGGAGATACACAGATACGCAGTATTTT.

This chain uses TRBV5-5 with TRBJ2-5; D unclear. Germline V gene sequence: CDR1 SGHKS, CDR2 YYEKEE (reference sequence). Trimming removed 1 base at V and 7 bases at J, with 11 bases between. The CDR3 is 13 residues long. CDR3 protein: CASSLINGGTQYF. DNA for the CDR3: TGTGCCAGCAGCTTGATCAACGGCGGGACCCAGTACTTC.

The rearrangement uses TRBV28 and TRBJ1-6; a possible D gene is TRBD1 (5 bases). Germline CDR1 reads MDHEN; CDR2 reads SYDVKM. The V end lost 5 bases, the J end lost 14 bases, and 25 bases lay between the germline ends. The CDR3 extends over 16 amino acids. CDR3 amino acids: CASSPAGGTAIDTLHF. The CDR3 DNA follows: TGTGCCAGCAGTCCAGCGGGGGGGACCGCAATCGACACCCTCCACTTT. The complete variable domain, with remaining parts taken from reference TRBV28 and TRBJ1-6, reads DVKVTQSSRYLVKRTGEKVFLECVQDMDHENMFWYRQDPGLGLRLIYFSYDVKMKEKGDIPEGYSVSREKKERFSLILESASTNQTSMYLCASSPAGGTAIDTLHFGNGTRLTVT.

This clone has just a few counts. The V and J genes are TRBV11-2 and TRBJ2-3; the match to TRBD2 covers 11 bases. The CDR3 has 18 amino acids. Germline CDR1 SGHAT, CDR2 FQNNGV. V gave up 0 bases and J gave up 2 bases; unmatched junction bases: 7. The CDR3 DNA sequence: TGTGCCAGCAGCTTAGATCCCACTAGCGGGAGCCCCACAGATACGCAGTATTTT. Translating gives CASSLDPTSGSPTDTQYF.

V gene TRBV28 combines with J gene TRBJ1-1, with 8 bases aligning to TRBD1. This CDR3 comprises 15 residues. Per the germline V gene, CDR1 is MDHEN and CDR2 is SYDVKM. The ends lost 4 bases at V and 5 bases at J; junction bases unmatched: 9. The chain's CDR3 is CASSYRTGTGTEAFF. The CDR3, as DNA: TGTGCCAGCAGTTACCGGACAGGGACTGGAACTGAAGCTTTCTTT.

This chain connects TRBV6-1 to TRBJ1-2; D gene ambiguous. Trimming took 2 bases from V and 0 from J, leaving 4 bases between them. The germline CDR1 and CDR2 sequences are MNHNS and SASEGT. The CDR3 covers 13 residues. CDR3 sequence (DNA): TGTGCCAGCAGTGAAACAGCTAACTATGGCTACACCTTC. Its translation is CASSETANYGYTF.

The rearrangement links TRBV6-5 to TRBJ1-1; weak D call: TRBD1 (5 bases). The ends were cut back, 8 bases at V and 7 bases at J, with 14 bases in the middle. Per germline, CDR1 MNHEY and CDR2 SVGAGI. This CDR3 comprises 12 residues. The CDR3 DNA reads TGTGCCAGCGGCGGCAGGGTAGGTGAAGCTTTCTTT. Translation: CASGGRVGEAFF.

The J gene is TRBJ1-3, the V gene TRBV11-2; the D is unclear. The germline V and J ends were trimmed by 5 bases and 0 bases, with 14 bases remaining between them. Per germline, CDR1 SGHAT and CDR2 FQNNGV. The length of the CDR3 is 16 residues. The CDR3 DNA reads TGTGCCAGCAGCCACACGGGAACGAGCTCTGGAAACACCATATATTTT. Protein product: CASSHTGTSSGNTIYF.

The chain is built from TRBV14 and TRBJ2-5; 10 bases align to TRBD2. Trimming at V came to 3 bases and at J to 5 bases, leaving 9 bases not matched to a gene. The CDR3 extends over 16 amino acids. Per the germline V gene, CDR1 is SGHDN and CDR2 is FVKESK. The CDR3 DNA reads as TGTGCCAGCAGCCAGATTCTAGCGGGGGCCTGGGAGACCCAGTACTTC. Translation gives CASSQILAGAWETQYF. The full variable domain, its missing parts supplied by reference TRBV14 and TRBJ2-5, is EAGVTQFPSHSVIEKGQTVTLRCDPISGHDNLYWYRRVMGKEIKFLLHFVKESKQDESGMPNNRFLAERTGGTYSTLKVQPAELEDSGVYFCASSQILAGAWETQYFGPGTRLLVL.